This T cell receptor beta chain is drawn from a study of blood T cell repertoires in COVID-19. CDR3 length equals 12 residues. The germline V gene encodes CDR1 LNHNV and CDR2 YYDKDF (reference sequence). Trimming took off 0 bases at V and 7 bases at J, with 6 bases between the two ends. This table comes from immunoSEQ multiplex PCR, and its TCRdb copy is limited to in-frame clones, with some not included. The table has about 35,000 clones, approximately 80% seen once. The rearrangement joins TRBV15 to TRBJ1-2; maybe TRBD1 (6 bases). The sequence came from a man in his sixties in a cohort sampled during active COVID-19. The sequencing input was peripheral blood. The CDR3 nucleotides are TGTGCCACCAGCAGAGAGACAGGTGGCTACACCTTC. Residues: CATSRETGGYTF.